Given below is one TCR beta chain in context. V dropped 6 bases and J dropped 0 bases, with 10 bases sitting between them. Per germline, CDR1 SGHRS and CDR2 YFSETQ. The CDR3 contains 14 residues. The source of the sample is a study of PD-L1 blockade in urothelial cancer. TCRdb's table, derived via immunoSEQ multiplex PCR, lists solely in-frame clones and lacks some. The sample consists of approximately 88,000 clones, roughly 84% of them appearing once. Time point reported: pretreatment peripheral blood. This TCR was sampled from a man aged 55 to 70 with urothelial cancer. Here the sequenced sample was PBMCs, taken around atezolizumab (anti-PD-L1) treatment. V and J are TRBV5-1 and TRBJ1-3; maybe TRBD1 (6 bases). The chain's CDR3 is CASNEGVSGNTIYF. The CDR3 coding sequence is TGCGCCAGCAACGAGGGGGTCTCTGGAAACACCATATATTTT.